This T cell receptor beta chain was sequenced during a study of radiotherapy plus CTLA-4 blockade in lung cancer. J lost 7 bases, V lost 4 bases, and 4 bases had no gene match. Germline-derived CDR1 and CDR2 are SGHRS and YFSETQ. The CDR3 has 15 residues. Data came from immunoSEQ multiplex PCR; TCRdb stores just in-frame clones and leaves some out. Of tens of thousands of clones listed, roughly 73% are singletons. This clone was seen only a few times. Its cognate antigen is unknown. Study results and limitations: Expansion in blood of tumor-derived TCR clones was seen after radiotherapy plus ipilimumab.

The V gene is TRBV5-1, the J gene TRBJ2-1, with 14 nucleotides matching TRBD2. The sequence came from a human donor with non-small cell lung cancer who had a complete response to radiotherapy plus ipilimumab. Specimen: peripheral blood, collected from a patient treated with radiotherapy plus ipilimumab. The CDR3 DNA is TGCGCCAGCAGCAAAGGGACTAGCGGGGGTAATGAGCAGTTCTTC. Encoded protein: CASSKGTSGGNEQFF.